This T cell receptor beta chain was profiled in a study of T cell changes during pregnancy in multiple sclerosis. TCRdb's table, derived via immunoSEQ multiplex PCR, lists solely in-frame clones and lacks some. The repertoire has roughly 80,000 clones, 93% of them found once; the top ten carry 2.5%. Germline V CDR1 and CDR2: MGHRA, YSYEKL. The CDR3 has 16 amino acids. The ends were cut back, 1 base at V and 5 bases at J, with 14 bases in the middle. This TCR was sampled from a female donor with multiple sclerosis, enrolled in a pregnancy study. The specimen was peripheral blood, collected in the second trimester of pregnancy. The gene calls are TRBV4-1 and TRBJ2-2; D perhaps matches TRBD1 (6 bases). The CDR3 loop reads CASSQVPLGGTGELFF. The CDR3 region has the DNA TGCGCCAGCAGCCAAGTTCCACTAGGGGGAACCGGGGAGCTGTTTTTT.